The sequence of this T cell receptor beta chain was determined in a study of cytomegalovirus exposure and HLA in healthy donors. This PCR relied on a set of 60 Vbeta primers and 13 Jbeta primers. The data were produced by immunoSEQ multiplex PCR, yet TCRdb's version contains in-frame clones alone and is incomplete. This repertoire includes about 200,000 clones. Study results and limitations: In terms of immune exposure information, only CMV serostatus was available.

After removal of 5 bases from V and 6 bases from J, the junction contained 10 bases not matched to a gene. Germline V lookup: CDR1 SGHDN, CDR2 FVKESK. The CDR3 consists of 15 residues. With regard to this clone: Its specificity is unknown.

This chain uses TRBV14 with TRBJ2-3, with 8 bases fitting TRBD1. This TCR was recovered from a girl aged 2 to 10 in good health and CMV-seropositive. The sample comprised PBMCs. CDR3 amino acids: CASSAFRGQTDTQYF. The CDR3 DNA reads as TGTGCCAGCAGCGCCTTCAGGGGGCAGACGGATACGCAGTATTTT.